One TCR beta chain is described in this entry. Its antigen is unknown. Base qualities are not at hand, and no much larger clone is one base apart. The trial excluded patients who had a history of autoimmune disease or who were on systemic immunosuppression. In every dose cohort, peripheral blood was drawn for TCR sequencing at baseline, cycle 4 day 1, and cycle 7 day 1. The samples were drawn from a first-in-human, open-label, multicenter phase I dose-escalation trial of ivuxolimab. Adults with locally advanced or metastatic head and neck squamous cell, hepatocellular, melanoma or renal cell carcinoma were enrolled in the trial. Before TCR sequencing, CD4+ and CD8+ T cells were separately sorted from peripheral blood. This record comes from a study of OX40 agonist ivuxolimab in advanced cancers. Concerning the study at large: Ivuxolimab, which targeted the costimulatory receptor OX40 (CD134), was an agonistic, fully human IgG2 monoclonal antibody. Intravenous ivuxolimab was administered to patients every 2 weeks at six dose levels: 0.01, 0.1, 0.3, 1.5, 3 and 10 mg/kg. Of the roughly 51 patients in dose escalation, about 20 had hepatocellular carcinoma, some 15 had melanoma, 9 had renal cell carcinoma and 9 had head and neck cancer. In the dose-escalation cohort, roughly 82% of patients were male, and the mean age was roughly 56 years with a range of roughly 20 to 85. Patients were allowed to have had prior anti-PD-1, anti-PD-L1 or anti-CTLA-4 therapy, and approximately 40% of the dose-escalation patients had been treated with checkpoint inhibitors. Partial responses were achieved by three dose-escalation patients, of whom one had hepatocellular carcinoma and two had cutaneous melanoma. The point of sequencing TCRbeta in the periphery was to test whether ivuxolimab changed TCR sequence diversity and drove clonal T-cell expansion. The paper covers the monotherapy dose-escalation part of the phase I ivuxolimab trial, which included N of about 56 patients.

Here is what the overall study found, with its caveats: In the 0.1-3.0 mg/kg groups, partial responders were among the patients with the lowest normalized peripheral clonal expansion, particularly in CD8+ T cells. Low levels of normalized T-cell clonal expansion were also shown by some nonresponding patients. Clonal expansion of both CD4+ and CD8+ blood T cells was observed from baseline to week 6 at doses 0.1 to 3.0 mg/kg. The antigen specificity of the clonally expanded peripheral T cells was not determined. After ivuxolimab, CD8+ T cells had more expanded clones than CD4+ T cells on average.

For sequencing of the TCRbeta CDR3 region, genomic DNA was extracted from the sorted cells. TCRbeta CDR3 regions were sequenced using the immunoSEQ Assay. Held by TCRdb, this immuneACCESS table contains in-frame sequences only and omits some clones. Under half of the omission traces to an unresolved V gene where checked; the cause of the rest is unknown. The sample table lists 80,000 or so clones, about nine tenths of them with a count of one. The leading ten clones occupy about 0.6% of the sample. Sequences were derived from CD4+ or CD8+ T cells sorted from blood, sampled in a trial of the OX40 agonist ivuxolimab. The TCR comes from an adult with an advanced solid tumor such as melanoma, head and neck, liver or kidney cancer.

The sequence in DNA is TGCGCCAGCAGCTTCGTAGGGACAGGGGAACGTGGCTACACCTTC. It encodes CASSFVGTGERGYTF. Recombination joined TRBV5-1 with TRBJ1-2; 10 middle bases align to TRBD1. V trim: 2 bases; J trim: 7 bases; unmatched bases: 8. CDR1 and CDR2, looked up from the germline V gene, are SGHRS and YFSETQ. Its CDR3 holds 15 amino acids, cysteine through phenylalanine. The only DNA kept is the CDR3, 45 bases in frame from the first base.